These 32 T cell receptor beta chains share one sample of origin, sequenced in a study of T cell changes during pregnancy in multiple sclerosis. The assay was immunoSEQ multiplex PCR, and TCRdb's table has in-frame clones only and misses some. The sample yields 40,000 to 50,000 clones, under 90% seen once. Sequencing was performed on CD4+ T cells from peripheral blood mononuclear cells, taken before pregnancy. These receptors were obtained from a female donor with multiple sclerosis, enrolled in a pregnancy study.

Turning to this clone: Compared with germline, one end of the junction differs, possibly owing to a read error. V usage is TRBV7-2 and J usage is TRBJ2-3; 12 nucleotides line up with TRBD2. CDR1 and CDR2 (germline): SGHTA, FQGNSA. This CDR3 has 15 amino acids. This CDR3 reads CASSLAGGPFNTQYF. In DNA, the CDR3 is TGTGCCAGCAGCCTAGCGGGAGGGCCTTTCAATACGCAGTATTTT.

This chain uses TRBV5-1 with TRBJ2-1; 8 positions match TRBD2. V was clipped by 0 bases and J by 9 bases; unmatched bases: 8. This CDR3 comprises 15 residues. Germline CDR1 is SGHRS and CDR2 is YFSETQ. The CDR3 nucleotides read TGCGCCAGCAGCTTGGGGGGCGGGGGGCAAGGTGAGCAGTTCTTC. Its translation: CASSLGGGGQGEQFF.

This clone was recorded only once. The chain combines TRBV5-6 with TRBJ2-7, with TRBD1 identical over 11 bases. The germline CDR1 and CDR2 sequences are SGHDT and YYEEEE. V gave up 3 bases and J gave up 0 bases; unmatched junction bases: 5. The CDR3 runs to 16 residues. The CDR3 bases are TGTGCCAGCAGCTGGGGACAGGGGGGCAACTCCTACGAGCAGTACTTC. This codes for CASSWGQGGNSYEQYF. The variable domain in full, completed from reference TRBV5-6 and TRBJ2-7, reads DAGVTQSPTHLIKTRGQQVTLRCSPKSGHDTVSWYQQALGQGPQFIFQYYEEEERQRGNFPDRFSGHQFPNYSSELNVNALLLGDSALYLCASSWGQGGNSYEQYFGPGTRLTVT.

The chain combines TRBV20-1 with TRBJ1-1; D gene unclear. The CDR3 sequence is 11 residues long. The germline CDR1 and CDR2 sequences are DFQATT and SNEGSKA (reference sequence). V was clipped by 7 bases and J by 7 bases, with 13 bases between them. CDR3 nucleotides: TGCAGTGTACCGGGGAACCTTGAAGCTTTCTTT. As protein: CSVPGNLEAFF.

The CDR3 bases are TGTGCCAGCTCTCCAGCGGGTTACAATGAGCAGTTCTTC. Residues: CASSPAGYNEQFF. V and J are TRBV18 and TRBJ2-1; maybe TRBD2 (6 bases). The CDR3 totals 13 residues. CDR1 is KGHSH and CDR2 is LQKENI in the germline V gene. Trimming pared 6 bases from V and 4 bases from J, leaving 10 bases between.

This rearrangement joins TRBV19 to TRBJ1-1, with D possibly being TRBD1 (6 bases). V was trimmed by 9 bases and J by 4 bases, leaving 21 bases between them. CDR1 is LNHDA, CDR2 SQIVND, per germline (reference sequence). This CDR3 is 15 amino acids long. The CDR3 bases are TGTGCCAGCCAAAAACTTCATACAGGGACCACTGAAGCTTTCTTT. The encoded protein is CASQKLHTGTTEAFF.

The chain links TRBV6-5 to TRBJ1-5, with 7 nucleotides matching TRBD1. The CDR3 sequence is 14 residues long. Germline V gives CDR1 MNHEY, CDR2 SVGAGI. With 4 bases clipped from V and 3 bases from J, the junction kept 3 bases outside the gene matches. In DNA form, the CDR3 reads TGTGCCAGCAGTTGGGACAGATTCAATCAGCCCCAGCATTTT. Translated: CASSWDRFNQPQHF.

This clone was counted only a few times. The chain joins TRBV7-2 to TRBJ1-6, with D hard to call. The CDR3 extends over 14 amino acids. CDR1 and CDR2 from the germline V gene are SGHTA and FQGNSA. V was clipped by 1 base and J by 14 bases, with 15 bases between them. The CDR3 DNA follows: TGTGCCAGCAGCTTAGAAAGGGCGGGTAACGCCCTCCACTTT. Translation gives CASSLERAGNALHF.

This clone appeared a single time. Here the CDR3 DNA reads TGTGCCAGCAGCCAAGGTTCCGGGACAGGGAGCCGGTGGCAGTACTTC. It translates to CASSQGSGTGSRWQYF. The rearrangement links TRBV4-2 to TRBJ2-7; 9 bases agree with TRBD1. The germline V gene has CDR1 LGHNA and CDR2 YNFKEQ. The V and J ends lost 1 base and 9 bases, in that order; junction bases with no gene match: 13. The CDR3 runs 16 residues.

This chain connects TRBV6-1 to TRBJ1-3; D gene unclear. V was shortened by 6 bases and J by 3 bases, with 9 bases between the two germline ends. CDR1 is MNHNS and CDR2 is SASEGT in the germline V gene. The CDR3 has 13 residues. Here the CDR3 DNA reads TGTGCCAGCAGGTCCCCTATTGGAAACACCATATATTTT. It yields the protein CASRSPIGNTIYF.

This clone was counted a few times. The chain recombines TRBV5-4 with TRBJ1-5, with TRBD1 as a possible D gene (5 bases). CDR1 is SGHNT, CDR2 YYREEE, per germline (reference sequence). Trimming pared 0 bases from V and 7 bases from J, leaving 11 bases between. The CDR3 has 14 residues. The CDR3 coding sequence is TGTGCCAGCAGCTTGGAGACAGCTTCCCAGCCCCAGCATTTT. The encoded protein is CASSLETASQPQHF.

The V and J genes are TRBV27 and TRBJ1-2, with D maybe TRBD1 (5 bases). Germline V CDR1 and CDR2: MNHEY, SMNVEV (reference sequence). Trimming pared 4 bases from V and 3 bases from J, leaving 9 bases between. The CDR3 contains 13 residues. The CDR3 DNA follows: TGTGCCAGCAGTTCGCAGGGCGACTATGGCTACACCTTC. It encodes CASSSQGDYGYTF.

This sequence joins TRBV2 and TRBJ2-7; 9 bases fit TRBD2. V was clipped by 4 bases and J by 2 bases; unmatched bases: 12. Germline CDR1 SNHLY, CDR2 FYNNEI. This CDR3 spans 17 amino acids. The CDR3 reads CASSGAFGLASTYEQYF. For the CDR3, the DNA is TGTGCCAGCAGTGGGGCTTTTGGACTAGCGTCGACCTACGAGCAGTACTTC.

The chain links TRBV6-6 to TRBJ2-5, with TRBD2 as a possible D gene (5 bases). CDR1 is MNHNY and CDR2 is SVGAGI in the germline V gene (reference sequence). This CDR3 is built from 14 residues. With 10 bases removed from V and 5 bases from J, the gap between germline ends came to 20 bases. CDR3 region: CATSPRSGWETQYF. CDR3 DNA sequence: TGTGCCACCAGCCCGAGGAGCGGATGGGAGACCCAGTACTTC.

The V gene is TRBV19, the J gene TRBJ2-7; 8 bases are a match to TRBD1. This CDR3 contains 16 residues. Unmatched junction bases numbered 9, after V lost 4 bases and J lost 1 base. CDR1 and CDR2 from the germline V gene are LNHDA and SQIVND (reference sequence). CDR3 in amino acids: CASSNLGQGSSYEQYF. The CDR3 DNA is TGTGCCAGTAGTAACCTTGGACAGGGTAGTTCCTACGAGCAGTACTTC.

This chain connects TRBV18 to TRBJ1-1, with a possible D match to TRBD1 (6 bases). Trimming took off 3 bases at V and 12 bases at J, with 23 bases between the two ends. Germline-derived CDR1 and CDR2 are KGHSH and LQKENI. The CDR3 covers 15 residues. CDR3 sequence reads: CASSPQSEAGVTSFF. CDR3 nucleotide sequence: TGTGCCAGCTCACCCCAATCGGAAGCAGGGGTTACATCTTTCTTT.

This clone has a handful of counts. The V gene is TRBV7-9, the J gene TRBJ1-2; perhaps TRBD1 as D (5 bases). V shed 4 bases and J shed 7 bases, with 13 bases lying between them. The germline gives CDR1 SEHNR, CDR2 FQNEAQ (reference sequence). CDR3 size: 13 residues. The CDR3 loop is CASSSPRVVGYTF. CDR3 bases: TGTGCCAGCAGCTCTCCCAGGGTGGTTGGCTACACCTTC.

The chain employs TRBV5-4 and TRBJ2-3; TRBD2 might be the D (6 bases). This CDR3 has 15 residues. Trimming shortened V by 0 bases and J by 5 bases, and 13 bases separated the two germline ends. Germline V gives CDR1 SGHNT, CDR2 YYREEE (reference sequence). The CDR3 sequence is CASSLGGVKGDTQYF. CDR3 coding DNA: TGTGCCAGCAGCTTGGGCGGGGTAAAGGGAGATACGCAGTATTTT. Based on the CDR3 plus reference TRBV5-4 and TRBJ2-3, the full variable domain is ETGVTQSPTHLIKTRGQQVTLRCSSQSGHNTVSWYQQALGQGPQFIFQYYREEENGRGNFPPRFSGLQFPNYSSELNVNALELDDSALYLCASSLGGVKGDTQYFGPGTRLTVL.

A note on this clone: A read error may produce the germline difference seen at one junction end. This chain connects TRBV5-3 to TRBJ1-6, with D uncertain. TRBV5-3 is assigned to the ORF class and has an uncertain function. CDR3 length equals 16 residues. In nucleotides, the CDR3 is TGTGCCAGAAGCTTGGTCCGTGGAGGGAATAATTCACCCCTCCATTTT. Amino acids: CARSLVRGGNNSPLHF.

The chain combines TRBV19 with TRBJ1-1, with TRBD1 matching over 7 bases. The CDR3 loop spans 14 amino acids. Germline V gene sequence: CDR1 LNHDA, CDR2 SQIVND (reference sequence). V was pared by 4 bases and J by 4 bases, with 6 bases of the junction left unmatched. The CDR3, as DNA: TGTGCCAGTAGTACTTCGACAGGGACCACTGAAGCTTTCTTT. It specifies CASSTSTGTTEAFF.

The gene calls are TRBV7-8 and TRBJ2-3; D is possibly TRBD1 (5 bases). V was trimmed by 3 bases and J by 3 bases, leaving 10 bases between them. CDR1 is SGHVS, CDR2 FQNEAQ, per germline. This CDR3 is 14 amino acids long. The CDR3 loop reads CASSLQGGTDTQYF. CDR3 bases: TGTGCCAGCAGCTTGCAGGGTGGAACAGATACGCAGTATTTT.

This chain joins TRBV5-1 and TRBJ2-1; 12 bases line up with TRBD2. Losses at the gene ends were 4 bases for V and 0 bases for J; bases not matched to a gene: 2. Looked up from germline, CDR1 is SGHRS and CDR2 is YFSETQ. The CDR3 sequence is 16 residues long. The DNA for the CDR3 is TGCGCCAGCAGCCGGACTAGCGGGGACTCCTACAATGAGCAGTTCTTC. It codes for CASSRTSGDSYNEQFF.

V is TRBV2 and J is TRBJ2-3; D may be TRBD2 (5 bases). The germline V gene has CDR1 SNHLY and CDR2 FYNNEI. Between the trimmed V and J ends, which lost 10 bases and 0 bases, there was a span of 14 bases. There are 14 residues in the CDR3. CDR3 in amino acids: CATKGVPSTDTQYF. The CDR3 DNA follows: TGTGCCACCAAGGGAGTCCCTAGCACAGATACGCAGTATTTT.

The chain joins TRBV5-1 to TRBJ1-2; D uncertain. Germline V gene data show CDR1 as SGHRS and CDR2 as YFSETQ. The V gene lost 0 bases and the J gene lost 2 bases, with 11 bases spanning the gap. The length of the CDR3 is 15 residues. The CDR3 loop reads CASSLAPTENYGYTF. DNA of the CDR3: TGCGCCAGCAGCTTGGCTCCAACTGAGAACTATGGCTACACCTTC.

This clone was counted once. The chain joins TRBV29-1 to TRBJ1-2; 7 bases align to TRBD1. The CDR3 is 12 residues long. Germline trimming cut 3 bases from V and 6 bases from J; bases unmatched to any gene: 4. Germline CDR1 SQVTM, CDR2 ANQGSEA. CDR3 loop: CSVDGQGDGYTF. CDR3 coding DNA: TGCAGCGTTGACGGGCAGGGGGATGGCTACACCTTC.

The chain joins TRBV7-9 to TRBJ1-1; possibly TRBD1 for D (6 bases). V gave up 5 bases and J gave up 4 bases, with 11 bases separating them. The CDR3 is 13 residues long. Germline CDR1 reads SEHNR; CDR2 reads FQNEAQ (reference sequence). The CDR3 nucleotides are TGTGCCAGCAGCACTCGACAGGCCACTGAAGCTTTCTTT. Amino acid sequence: CASSTRQATEAFF. The entire variable domain, with the rest obtained from reference TRBV7-9 and TRBJ1-1, is as follows: DTGVSQNPRHKITKRGQNVTFRCDPISEHNRLYWYRQTLGQGPEFLTYFQNEAQLEKSRLLSDRFSAERPKGSFSTLEIQRTEQGDSAMYLCASSTRQATEAFFGQGTRLTVV.

The J gene is TRBJ1-3, the V gene TRBV4-1; D not certain. The CDR3 loop spans 17 amino acids. CDR1 MGHRA and CDR2 YSYEKL come from the germline V gene. The germline V and J ends were trimmed by 4 bases and 0 bases, with 16 bases remaining between them. The CDR3 loop is CASSRGGLVHSGNTIYF. The CDR3 nucleotides read TGCGCCAGCAGCCGAGGCGGTTTAGTCCACTCTGGAAACACCATATATTTT.

In its sample, this clone was seen once. This chain links TRBV5-8 with TRBJ2-5; 9 bases align to TRBD1. The CDR3 sequence is 15 residues long. V shed 5 bases, J shed 0 bases, and the junction held 5 bases outside the gene matches. Germline V gene lookup returns CDR1 SGHTS and CDR2 YDEGEE. The DNA for the CDR3 is TGTGCCAGCAGACCTGGACAGGGGTACCAAGAGACCCAGTACTTC. Its translation is CASRPGQGYQETQYF.

This clone has just a few counts. The chain has TRBV7-2 and TRBJ1-3, with D possibly being TRBD1 (5 bases). CDR3 size: 17 residues. Deletions cut 1 base from V and 0 bases from J, with 13 bases between. CDR1 and CDR2 (germline): SGHTA, FQGNSA. This CDR3 is CASSLVGTAASGNTIYF. DNA for the CDR3: TGTGCCAGCAGCTTAGTGGGGACTGCTGCCTCTGGAAACACCATATATTTT.

The chain joins TRBV10-3 to TRBJ2-7; TRBD1 matches at 8 bases. Germline V gives CDR1 ENHRY, CDR2 SYGVKD. The J segment lost 1 base and the V segment lost 6 bases, leaving 14 bases of the junction unmatched. The CDR3 runs to 17 residues. CDR3 nucleotide sequence: TGTGCCATCAGGGGAACAGGGGGAGAGGGTGAGTCCTACGAGCAGTACTTC. Its protein is CAIRGTGGEGESYEQYF.

The chain has TRBV6-6 and TRBJ1-3; a possible D gene is TRBD1 (6 bases). Looked up from germline, CDR1 is MNHNY and CDR2 is SVGAGI (reference sequence). Trimming left V 6 bases short and J 0 bases short, with 12 bases between. CDR3 length equals 15 residues. The CDR3 here is CASRLGADSGNTIYF. The CDR3 bases are TGTGCCAGCAGGCTGGGGGCAGACTCTGGAAACACCATATATTTT.

A single count supports this clone. The rearrangement uses TRBV10-3 and TRBJ2-7; 10 bases line up with TRBD2. Germline CDR1 ENHRY, CDR2 SYGVKD. Germline trimming cut 8 bases from V and 2 bases from J; bases unmatched to any gene: 6. This CDR3 spans 14 amino acids. CDR3 coding DNA: TGTGCCATCGCAGGGACTAGCGAAACCTACGAGCAGTACTTC. Its protein is CAIAGTSETYEQYF.